Each of the 23 T cell receptor beta chains below was sequenced from the same sample in a study of blood T cell repertoires in COVID-19. TCRdb's copy holds only in-frame clones and misses some; the assay was immunoSEQ multiplex PCR. The profile covers some 44,000 clones, with 92% appearing a single time and 12% taken by the ten largest. The sample was peripheral blood. The receptors were gathered from a human donor in a cohort sampled during active COVID-19.

V gene TRBV19 combines with J gene TRBJ2-1; D not certain. The CDR3 spans 12 residues. CDR1 and CDR2 from the germline V gene are LNHDA and SQIVND (reference sequence). The V and J ends lost 0 bases and 10 bases respectively, with 7 bases between them. The CDR3 spells CASSIEVGEQFF. The DNA of the CDR3 is TGTGCCAGTAGTATAGAGGTCGGGGAGCAGTTCTTC.

DNA for the CDR3: TGTGCCAGCAGGCGGACGGGAGCGGATACGCAGTATTTT. Residues: CASRRTGADTQYF. The chain is built from TRBV9 and TRBJ2-3, with D maybe TRBD2 (6 bases). The CDR3 is made up of 13 amino acids. Germline V CDR1 and CDR2: SGDLS, YYNGEE. V lost 5 bases to trimming and J lost 6 bases, with 13 bases between them.

The J gene is TRBJ2-3, the V gene TRBV7-9; D possibly corresponds to TRBD2 (6 bases). CDR1 and CDR2 (germline): SEHNR, FQNEAQ (reference sequence). Trimming took off 2 bases at V and 0 bases at J, with 6 bases between the two ends. This CDR3 has 14 residues. The CDR3 DNA reads as TGTGCCAGCAGCTTACGGGGGAGCACAGATACGCAGTATTTT. This gives the protein CASSLRGSTDTQYF.

The rearrangement links TRBV28 to TRBJ1-3; TRBD1 is a possible D gene (5 bases). V lost 3 bases, J lost 4 bases, and 10 bases lay in between. The CDR3 sequence is 14 residues long. Germline lookup yields CDR1 MDHEN and CDR2 SYDVKM. CDR3 residues: CASSLGLGGNTIYF. CDR3 sequence (DNA): TGTGCCAGCAGTTTGGGACTGGGAGGAAACACCATATATTTT.

The chain uses TRBV24-1 and TRBJ2-7; a weak D match, TRBD2 (7 bases). Trimming took off 9 bases at V and 3 bases at J, with 14 bases between the two ends. CDR3 length: 13 amino acids. Germline V gives CDR1 KGHDR, CDR2 SFDVKD. The DNA for the CDR3 is TGTGCCACCCGGGGGGCGGCTGACTACGAGCAGTACTTC. This sequence encodes CATRGAADYEQYF.

This chain links TRBV29-1 with TRBJ1-2; D perhaps matches TRBD1 (6 bases). The CDR3 loop spans 13 amino acids. Trimming took 3 bases from V and 3 from J, leaving 11 bases between them. CDR1 is SQVTM, CDR2 ANQGSEA, per germline. The CDR3 is CSVDHRDHYGYTF. In DNA, the CDR3 is TGCAGCGTTGATCACAGGGACCACTATGGCTACACCTTC.

V and J are TRBV27 and TRBJ2-2; 7 nucleotides align to TRBD2. This CDR3 contains 14 residues. Trimming took 2 bases from V and 7 from J; bases not matched to a gene: 4. Germline-derived CDR1 and CDR2 are MNHEY and SMNVEV (reference sequence). CDR3 sequence reads: CASSLRQRGGELFF. CDR3 DNA sequence: TGTGCCAGCAGTTTACGCCAGCGGGGCGGGGAGCTGTTTTTT.

The chain's CDR3 is CSARRETQYF. The CDR3 DNA reads as TGCAGTGCTAGGAGAGAGACCCAGTACTTC. This chain joins TRBV20-1 and TRBJ2-5; no clear D. Germline V gene data show CDR1 as DFQATT and CDR2 as SNEGSKA (reference sequence). The V end was cut by 3 bases, the J end by 4 bases, with 3 bases between. This CDR3 is 10 amino acids long.

V and J are TRBV7-2 and TRBJ2-2; unclear D gene. The CDR3 runs 13 residues. Trimming pared 5 bases from V and 8 bases from J, leaving 12 bases between. Germline values: CDR1 SGHTA, CDR2 FQGNSA. This CDR3 reads CASSVFEVGELFF. The CDR3 nucleotides read TGTGCCAGCAGCGTTTTTGAGGTGGGGGAGCTGTTTTTT. Drawing the rest from reference TRBV7-2 and TRBJ2-2, the complete variable domain is GAGVSQSPSNKVTEKGKDVELRCDPISGHTALYWYRQSLGQGLEFLIYFQGNSAPDKSGLPSDRFSAERTGGSVSTLTIQRTQQEDSAVYLCASSVFEVGELFFGEGSRLTVL.

The chain links TRBV27 to TRBJ2-5; 10 bases match TRBD2. The length of the CDR3 is 17 residues. Germline V CDR1 and CDR2: MNHEY, SMNVEV (reference sequence). V shed 3 bases, J shed 7 bases, and the junction held 14 bases outside the gene matches. As DNA, the CDR3 is TGTGCCAGCAGTTTCCAACCTCTAGCGGGAGTCTACGGGACCCAGTACTTC. It codes for CASSFQPLAGVYGTQYF.

The chain recombines TRBV30 with TRBJ2-3, with 8 bases aligning to TRBD2. The CDR3 runs 15 residues. Germline values: CDR1 GTSNPN, CDR2 SVGIG (reference sequence). Trimming cost V 0 bases and J 4 bases; bases outside gene matches: 6. CDR3 sequence reads: CAWSVRGGLADTQYF. The CDR3 nucleotides read TGTGCCTGGAGTGTACGGGGGGGTCTCGCAGATACGCAGTATTTT.

This sequence joins TRBV10-3 and TRBJ1-1; TRBD1 matches 7 bases. The CDR3 totals 15 residues. V was clipped by 6 bases and J by 5 bases; unmatched bases: 12. Germline CDR1 and CDR2: ENHRY and SYGVKD. The CDR3 DNA reads TGTGCCATCAGCGCCTGGGGACAGAGGCGGACTGAAGCTTTCTTT. The encoded protein is CAISAWGQRRTEAFF.

The chain employs TRBV27 and TRBJ2-3; D is unclear. The CDR3 is 17 amino acids. In germline, CDR1 is MNHEY, CDR2 SMNVEV (reference sequence). Trimming took off 7 bases at V and 1 base at J, with 21 bases between the two ends. CDR3 sequence reads: CASTSIGSSTRTDTQYF. The CDR3 DNA is TGTGCCAGCACCTCCATAGGTAGCTCCACTCGCACAGATACGCAGTATTTT.

The count of this clone is one. This chain links TRBV24-1 with TRBJ2-5, with a tentative D call TRBD2 (6 bases). V lost 6 bases, J lost 2 bases, and 9 bases lay in between. The CDR3 is 13 amino acids. Germline-derived CDR1 and CDR2 are KGHDR and SFDVKD. In nucleotides, the CDR3 is TGTGCCACCAGTAGGAGGGGACAAGAGACCCAGTACTTC. This encodes CATSRRGQETQYF.

The J gene is TRBJ1-2, the V gene TRBV5-1; TRBD1 aligns across 9 bases. The junction had 8 bases not matched to a gene; V was cut back by 3 bases and J by 8 bases. There are 14 residues in the CDR3. The germline V gene has CDR1 SGHRS and CDR2 YFSETQ. This CDR3 reads CASSWPGTGRGYTF. The CDR3 nucleotides are TGCGCCAGCAGCTGGCCCGGGACAGGGAGAGGCTACACCTTC.

This clone was recorded only once. The V and J genes are TRBV10-3 and TRBJ2-1; 8 bases agree with TRBD2. The germline CDR1 and CDR2 sequences are ENHRY and SYGVKD. V dropped 8 bases and J dropped 6; count of bases not matched to a gene: 6. The CDR3 spans 13 residues. In DNA form, the CDR3 reads TGTGCCATCTGGGTAGCGGGACCCAATGAGCAGTTCTTC. The encoded protein is CAIWVAGPNEQFF.

J is TRBJ2-3 and V is TRBV11-2; 12 positions agree with TRBD2. Germline-derived CDR1 and CDR2 are SGHAT and FQNNGV. This CDR3 has 17 residues. Unmatched junction bases numbered 4, after V lost 3 bases and J lost 0 bases. The DNA for the CDR3 is TGTGCCAGCAGCTTGCTAGCGGGGGGGATTAGCACAGATACGCAGTATTTT. As protein: CASSLLAGGISTDTQYF.

J is TRBJ1-1 and V is TRBV6-4, with D tentatively TRBD1 (6 bases). Trimming stripped 6 bases from V and 10 bases from J, with 15 bases between. This CDR3 has 12 residues. CDR1 is MRHNA, CDR2 SNTAGT, per germline. The CDR3: CASRDPTGRAFF. CDR3 nucleotides: TGTGCCAGCAGGGACCCTACAGGGAGAGCTTTCTTT.

The count of this clone is one. V usage is TRBV11-2 and J usage is TRBJ2-7, with a possible D match to TRBD1 (6 bases). V was shortened by 3 bases and J by 2 bases, with 14 bases between the two germline ends. This CDR3 is 15 amino acids long. CDR1 SGHAT and CDR2 FQNNGV come from the germline V gene. The CDR3 DNA reads as TGTGCCAGCAGCTTCTCCTCAGGGGATGCCTACGAGCAGTACTTC. Protein sequence: CASSFSSGDAYEQYF.

The gene calls are TRBV5-5 and TRBJ2-7, with a tentative D call TRBD1 (5 bases). The V gene lost 0 bases and the J gene lost 3 bases, with 13 bases spanning the gap. The germline gives CDR1 SGHKS, CDR2 YYEKEE (reference sequence). The CDR3 is made up of 15 amino acids. The CDR3 is CASSLAKGRVYEQYF. The DNA for the CDR3 is TGTGCCAGCAGCTTGGCTAAGGGCAGGGTCTACGAGCAGTACTTC.

V and J are TRBV19 and TRBJ2-1, with 11 nucleotides matching TRBD2. CDR3 length: 15 amino acids. V gave up 7 bases and J gave up 14 bases; unmatched junction bases: 16. Germline CDR1 reads LNHDA; CDR2 reads SQIVND (reference sequence). CDR3 amino acids: CASKLKLAGVGREFF. In DNA form, the CDR3 reads TGTGCCAGTAAACTGAAACTAGCGGGAGTCGGAAGGGAGTTCTTC.

This chain connects TRBV9 to TRBJ2-7; the match to TRBD2 covers 12 bases. From germline, CDR1 is SGDLS and CDR2 YYNGEE. J was trimmed by 3 bases and V by 4 bases; bases with no gene match: 5. This CDR3 spans 15 amino acids. The CDR3 loop is CASSKRTSGDYEQYF. The CDR3 DNA sequence: TGTGCCAGCAGCAAACGGACTAGCGGGGACTACGAGCAGTACTTC.

The V gene is TRBV19, the J gene TRBJ1-1, with TRBD1 matching over 8 bases. This CDR3 is 13 amino acids long. J was trimmed by 6 bases and V by 5 bases; bases with no gene match: 5. Germline CDR1 and CDR2: LNHDA and SQIVND (reference sequence). The CDR3 DNA reads TGTGCCAGTAGTCCCAGGGGGCAAGCTGAAGCTTTCTTT. Amino acids: CASSPRGQAEAFF.